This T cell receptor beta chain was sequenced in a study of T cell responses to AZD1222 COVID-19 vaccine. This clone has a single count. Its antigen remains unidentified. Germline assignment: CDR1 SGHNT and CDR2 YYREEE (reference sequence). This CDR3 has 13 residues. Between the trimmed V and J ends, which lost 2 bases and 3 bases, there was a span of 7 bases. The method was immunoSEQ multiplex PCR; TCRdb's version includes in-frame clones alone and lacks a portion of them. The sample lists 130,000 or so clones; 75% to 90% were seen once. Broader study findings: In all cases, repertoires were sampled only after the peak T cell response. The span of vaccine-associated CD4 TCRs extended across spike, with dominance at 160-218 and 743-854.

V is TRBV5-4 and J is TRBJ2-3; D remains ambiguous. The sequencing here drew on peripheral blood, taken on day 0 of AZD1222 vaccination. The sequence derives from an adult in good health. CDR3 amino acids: CASSFKETDTQYF. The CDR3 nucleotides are TGTGCCAGCAGCTTCAAGGAGACAGATACGCAGTATTTT.